The rows below give T cell receptor beta chains drawn from one sample of a study of a mutant IDH1 vaccine in newly diagnosed glioma. These TCRs' antigens remain unknown. Sequencing used immunoSEQ multiplex PCR; TCRdb keeps in-frame clones, though not all of them. The sample consists of about 94,000 clones, roughly 89% of them appearing once. The input for sequencing was PBMCs, taken from a glioma patient whose treatment included an IDH1 peptide vaccine. Receptors originate from a woman aged 45 to 65 with glioma. The CDR3 runs from the conserved cysteine through the conserved F or W. Each record gives: J gene, D gene, V gene, clone size, CDR3 DNA, CDR3 protein. The D gene is left open where the match is weak. Size is omitted from some rows. Given values are once, few, many or a class for expanded clones.

TRBJ2-1,TRBD1,TRBV11-2,NA,TGTGCCAGCAGCTTGAGGACAGGGAACTACAATGAGCAGTTCTTC,CASSLRTGNYNEQFF
TRBJ1-3,NA,TRBV9,once,TGTGCCAGCAGCGTAGGGGGGGAGGGAAACACCATATATTTT,CASSVGGEGNTIYF
TRBJ1-4,NA,TRBV7-9,NA,TGTGCCAGCAGCCCGGCTGAAAAACTGTTTTTT,CASSPAEKLFF
TRBJ2-1,TRBD1,TRBV11-2,NA,TGTGCCAGCAGCTTAGTGCCGGGACAGGGGGCTCGGAATGAGCAGTTCTTC,CASSLVPGQGARNEQFF
TRBJ2-1,TRBD1,TRBV4-1,NA,TGCGCCAGCAGCCCAAAGACCGCGGACAGGGGATTCAATGAGCAGTTCTTC,CASSPKTADRGFNEQFF
TRBJ2-2,TRBD2,TRBV18,NA,TGTGCCAGCTCACCACCTTCGGCGGGAGGGAACACCGGGGAGCTGTTTTTT,CASSPPSAGGNTGELFF
TRBJ1-5,NA,TRBV15,NA,TGTGCCACCAGCAGAGAGGGGCGTAGCAATCAGCCCCAGCATTTT,CATSREGRSNQPQHF
TRBJ2-6,NA,TRBV14,NA,TGTGCCAGCAGCCCCTGGACGGCCTCTGGGGCCAACGTCCTGACTTTC,CASSPWTASGANVLTF
TRBJ2-1,TRBD2,TRBV7-9,NA,TGTGCCAGCAGCTCCGGGACTAGCGGTTCAACTGAGCAGTTCTTC,CASSSGTSGSTEQFF
TRBJ2-5,NA,TRBV7-7,few,TGTGCTAGCAGCTTAGACACCCAAGAGACCCAGTACTTC,CASSLDTQETQYF
TRBJ2-1,TRBD2,TRBV5-1,few,TGCGCCAGCACCCCCGGGGGGTACAATGAGCAGTTCTTC,CASTPGGYNEQFF
TRBJ1-4,TRBD1,TRBV9,once,TGTGCCAGCAGCACCGGGACAGGGGGACGAAAACTGTTTTTT,CASSTGTGGRKLFF
TRBJ1-2,NA,TRBV5-1,NA,TGCGCCAGCAGCCCCGGTGGGGAGGTCAGAGCCTATGGCTACACCTTC,CASSPGGEVRAYGYTF
TRBJ1-5,TRBD1,TRBV6-1,NA,TGTGCCAGCAGTGAATTTTGGGGGACAGACCGTCGCAATCAGCCCCAGCATTTT,CASSEFWGTDRRNQPQHF
TRBJ1-1,NA,TRBV6-1,NA,TGTGCCACTGCGCTCAACCCGGACACTGAAGCTTTCTTT,CATALNPDTEAFF
TRBJ1-2,NA,TRBV5-4,NA,TGTGCCAGCAGCCAAGGGGACCTCGGTGGCTACACCTTC,CASSQGDLGGYTF
TRBJ1-1,NA,TRBV5-1,few,TGCGCCAGTACCCTCGACAGGAACACTGAAGCTTTCTTT,CASTLDRNTEAFF
TRBJ1-2,NA,TRBV19,medium-sized,TGTGCCAGTAGTTCCGAGTCCGACTATGGCTACACCTTC,CASSSESDYGYTF
TRBJ2-7,NA,TRBV6-1,NA,TGTGCCAGCAGTGTCGAGGGTTTTGAATACGAGCAGTACTTC,CASSVEGFEYEQYF
TRBJ1-5,NA,TRBV5-1,NA,TGCGCCAGCAGCTTGGAGGGATTTCAGCCCCAGCATTTT,CASSLEGFQPQHF
TRBJ1-1,NA,TRBV5-1,NA,TGCGCCAGCAGCGCGACACAGGTTGCTGAAGCTTTCTTT,CASSATQVAEAFF
TRBJ1-1,NA,TRBV7-9,NA,TGTGCCAGCAGCTTAGTAGGTCGGTGGGTAGGAGACACTGAAGCTTTCTTT,CASSLVGRWVGDTEAFF
TRBJ1-4,NA,TRBV21-1,once,TGTGCGGGGGGAGGCAGTCCTTGGGAAAAACTGTTTTTT,CAGGGSPWEKLFF
TRBJ2-5,NA,TRBV28,NA,TGTGCCAGCAGTTTACGGGCAGAAGAGACCCAGTACTTC,CASSLRAEETQYF
TRBJ2-3,NA,TRBV4-1,NA,TGCGCCAGCAGTAAGAGACGTATTCTAAAGGAGGCAACAGATACGCAGTATTTT,CASSKRRILKEATDTQYF
TRBJ1-2,TRBD1,TRBV6-1,once,TGTGCCAGCAGTAACAGGGGGGACTATGGCTACACCTTC,CASSNRGDYGYTF